This T cell receptor (beta chain) was profiled in a study of T-cell reconstitution after alpha-beta-depleted transplantation in children (dated by TCRdb to about 2016). In terms of the full investigation: The study quantitatively tracked T-cell immune reconstitution after TCRalphabeta/CD19-depleted allogeneic hematopoietic cell transplantation in children using TCR repertoire profiling.

V ends up 2 bases short and J 3 bases short, with an unmatched junction base count of 6. The cysteine opens and the phenylalanine closes a CDR3 of 16 amino acids. Only the CDR3 DNA is retained, 48 bases long and in frame from the first base. CDR1 is given as MNHEY and CDR2 as SVGAGI, both from the germline V gene. Receptor libraries were prepared by PCR. Sequencing was carried out with an Illumina HiSeq 2500. TCR libraries were prepared with molecular barcoding, using unique molecular identifiers to normalize TCRbeta repertoire quantification. TCRdb passed the public sequencing reads through fastp at Q25 and MiXCR, retaining productive beta sequences. Rows matching on CDR3 protein sequence are summarized as one entry with the most common DNA and genes. Here the sample has more than 60,000 distinct CDR3 sequences; about 7.3% occur a single time. The top ten hold less than 3% of the sample. Comment on this clonotype: It lacks a known antigen. Qualities for individual bases were not recorded, and no much larger clone is one base off.

The receptor was derived from a human donor who donated a stem cell graft to a child with acute lymphoblastic leukemia. Sequences were derived from PBMCs from the stem cell graft donor, sampled from the stem cell graft. The rearrangement joined TRBV6-5 to TRBJ2-7, and TRBD2 matches 11 of the central bases. The DNA reads TGTGCCAGCAGTTACGCCCTAGGGACTAGCGGCTACGAGCAGTACTTC. It translates to CASSYALGTSGYEQYF.